The 8 T cell receptor beta chains in this list originate from one sample, sequenced in a study of lymphopenia after photon versus proton radiotherapy. The table came from immunoSEQ multiplex PCR; TCRdb's copy has only in-frame clones and leaves some out. The table records tens of thousands of clones, around 83% of them present only once. This sample comprised peripheral blood, obtained from a patient treated with photon-based radiotherapy. These receptors all come from a man aged 50 to 59 with gastric cancer.

The V gene is TRBV16, the J gene TRBJ1-6; D is perhaps TRBD1 (5 bases). Trimming removed 4 bases from V and 0 bases from J, with 19 bases in between. Germline CDR1 reads KGHSY; CDR2 reads FQNENV. The CDR3 totals 19 residues. The CDR3 here is CASSLSRPAGSSYNSPLHF. The DNA for the CDR3 is TGTGCCAGCAGCCTCAGCCGCCCGGCAGGGAGCTCCTATAATTCACCCCTCCACTTT.

This clone was picked up one time. The V and J genes are TRBV7-2 and TRBJ2-1, with D unresolved. The V gene's germline CDR1 is SGHTA and CDR2 FQGNSA. V was pared by 2 bases and J by 6 bases, with 8 bases between. This CDR3 region has 13 residues. CDR3: CASSLSGTNEQFF. The CDR3 nucleotides read TGTGCCAGCAGCTTATCAGGAACCAATGAGCAGTTCTTC. Drawing the rest from reference TRBV7-2 and TRBJ2-1, the complete variable domain is GAGVSQSPSNKVTEKGKDVELRCDPISGHTALYWYRQSLGQGLEFLIYFQGNSAPDKSGLPSDRFSAERTGGSVSTLTIQRTQQEDSAVYLCASSLSGTNEQFFGPGTRLTVL.

The rearrangement links TRBV5-4 to TRBJ2-5; 8 bases align to TRBD2. The V gene end was trimmed by 4 bases and the J gene end by 5 bases; junction bases not matched to a gene: 7. The CDR3 runs 14 residues. CDR1 is SGHNT and CDR2 is YYREEE in the germline V gene (reference sequence). In DNA, the CDR3 is TGTGCCAGCAGCCCAGCGGGAGTCCGGGAGACCCAGTACTTC. It is translated as CASSPAGVRETQYF.

The chain is built from TRBV28 and TRBJ2-5; D gene uncertain. CDR3 size: 14 residues. The germline gives CDR1 MDHEN, CDR2 SYDVKM. With 3 bases removed from V and 5 bases from J, the gap between germline ends came to 13 bases. This chain's CDR3 is CASSFRKGSETQYF. CDR3 DNA sequence: TGTGCCAGCAGTTTTAGGAAAGGGTCGGAGACCCAGTACTTC. Full variable domain (remainder filled in from reference TRBV28 and TRBJ2-5): DVKVTQSSRYLVKRTGEKVFLECVQDMDHENMFWYRQDPGLGLRLIYFSYDVKMKEKGDIPEGYSVSREKKERFSLILESASTNQTSMYLCASSFRKGSETQYFGPGTRLLVL.

This chain uses TRBV27 with TRBJ1-6; 7 nucleotides line up with TRBD1. The CDR3 consists of 14 residues. With 6 bases clipped from V and 4 bases from J, the junction kept 3 bases outside the gene matches. CDR1 and CDR2 (germline): MNHEY, SMNVEV (reference sequence). CDR3 loop: CASRTGFYNSPLHF. CDR3 nucleotide sequence: TGTGCCAGCAGGACAGGGTTTTATAATTCACCCCTCCACTTT.

This clone has only one observation. In DNA form, the CDR3 reads TGCGCCAGCAGCTTGTTTACAGGGAACACTGAAGCTTTCTTT. Translating gives CASSLFTGNTEAFF. The chain combines TRBV5-1 with TRBJ1-1, with D possibly TRBD1 on 5 matching bases. The V end was cut by 1 base, the J end by 1 base, with 8 bases between. Germline V CDR1 and CDR2: SGHRS, YFSETQ. The CDR3 spans 14 residues.

This clone was seen once. V and J are TRBV5-5 and TRBJ2-7; no definite D call. Germline CDR1 reads SGHKS; CDR2 reads YYEKEE (reference sequence). This CDR3 has 15 residues. Trimming stripped 4 bases from V and 1 base from J, with 15 bases between. The CDR3 sequence is CASSGPDVRSYEQYF. CDR3 in DNA: TGTGCCAGCAGCGGGCCGGACGTACGGTCCTACGAGCAGTACTTC.

V gene TRBV18 combines with J gene TRBJ1-1, with a possible D match to TRBD1 (5 bases). Germline lookup yields CDR1 KGHSH and CDR2 LQKENI. The CDR3 loop spans 14 amino acids. V gave up 1 base and J gave up 4 bases, with 10 bases separating them. CDR3 region: CASSPQGLSTEAFF. Here the CDR3 DNA reads TGTGCCAGCTCACCACAGGGACTTTCCACTGAAGCTTTCTTT.